The 25 T cell receptor beta chains in this list originate from one sample, sequenced in a study of identifying expanded T cells in peripheral blood. The method was immunoSEQ multiplex PCR; TCRdb's version includes in-frame clones alone and lacks a portion of them. The repertoire holds more than 85,000 clones, with about 87% as singletons. The sample taken for sequencing was blood. These receptors all stem from a person aged 18 to 75 in good health.

The chain carries TRBV7-3 and TRBJ1-1; TRBD1 agrees at 9 bases. The CDR3 is 14 residues long. The junction had 1 base not matched to a gene; V was cut back by 4 bases and J by 1 base. CDR1 and CDR2 from the germline V gene are SGHTA and FQGTGA. CDR3 nucleotide sequence: TGTGCCAGCAGCTCGGGACAGGGGAACACTGAAGCTTTCTTT. It is translated as CASSSGQGNTEAFF. Full variable domain (remainder filled in from reference TRBV7-3 and TRBJ1-1): GAGVSQTPSNKVTEKGKYVELRCDPISGHTALYWYRQSLGQGPEFLIYFQGTGAADDSGLPNDRFFAVRPEGSVSTLKIQRTERGDSAVYLCASSSGQGNTEAFFGQGTRLTVV.

The chain uses TRBV14 and TRBJ2-7, with D possibly being TRBD1 or TRBD2 (7 bases each). The CDR3 consists of 14 residues. Germline lookup yields CDR1 SGHDN and CDR2 FVKESK. The V gene lost 1 base and the J gene lost 7 bases, with 14 bases spanning the gap. The DNA for the CDR3 is TGTGCCAGCAGCCAAGGTTACAGGGGAGGGGAGCAGTACTTC. Translating gives CASSQGYRGGEQYF.

This clone showed up just a few times. DNA of the CDR3: TGCGCCAGCAGGCCTCAGACTAGCGGTAATTACAATGAGCAGTTCTTC. This sequence encodes CASRPQTSGNYNEQFF. V usage is TRBV5-1 and J usage is TRBJ2-1, with TRBD2 identical over 9 bases. V lost 5 bases and J lost 4; bases outside the gene matches: 10. The CDR3 is 16 residues long. Germline V gives CDR1 SGHRS, CDR2 YFSETQ.

J is TRBJ2-5 and V is TRBV4-2, with TRBD2 matching 11 bases. The J call may be mistaken, given a closer DNA end match to TRBJ2-7. The CDR3 covers 15 residues. Germline V gene lookup returns CDR1 LGHNA and CDR2 YNFKEQ. DNA for the CDR3: TGTGCCAGCAGCCAAGATCGACTAGCGGGATACGAGCAGTACTTC. Translating gives CASSQDRLAGYEQYF.

The V and J genes are TRBV5-1 and TRBJ2-3; 8 bases map to TRBD1. CDR3 length: 14 residues. J lost 1 base, V lost 5 bases, and 3 bases had no gene match. Germline lookup yields CDR1 SGHRS and CDR2 YFSETQ. The CDR3 spells CASSQDRGTDTQYF. CDR3 bases: TGCGCCAGCAGTCAGGACAGGGGCACAGATACGCAGTATTTT.

On this clone itself: This sample also contains other DNA sequences that code for the same CDR3. This chain joins TRBV28 and TRBJ1-1; a possible D gene is TRBD1 (6 bases). Germline V CDR1 and CDR2: MDHEN, SYDVKM. The CDR3 length is 14 residues. The ends were cut back, 7 bases at V and 0 bases at J, with 12 bases in the middle. The DNA for the CDR3 is TGTGCCAGCACCCCCGGACAGATGAACACTGAAGCTTTCTTT. This codes for CASTPGQMNTEAFF.

About this clone itself: Different DNA sequences within this sample yield the same CDR3. This chain links TRBV5-1 with TRBJ2-3, with D possibly matching TRBD2 (6 bases). CDR3 size: 13 residues. The V and J ends lost 2 bases and 4 bases respectively, with 8 bases between them. Germline loops: CDR1 SGHRS, CDR2 YFSETQ. CDR3 in amino acids: CASSFGGADTQYF. The CDR3 DNA sequence: TGCGCCAGCAGCTTTGGAGGGGCAGATACGCAGTATTTT.

The rearrangement links TRBV21-1 to TRBJ1-6; TRBD1 was called by the table and not checked on the DNA. TRBV21-1 is tagged as a pseudogene. This CDR3 contains 15 residues. The CDR3: CASSHPRQGNSPLHF. The CDR3, as DNA: TGTGCCAGCAGCCATCCCCGCCAGGGAAATTCACCCCTCCACTTT.

CDR3 DNA sequence: TGTGCCAGCAGAGACCCCGACCGGTTGCATGGCTACACCTTC. Translated: CASRDPDRLHGYTF. This chain joins TRBV6-1 and TRBJ1-2; D remains unclear. The CDR3 is 14 residues long. V was clipped by 6 bases and J by 6 bases, with 17 bases between them. Germline CDR1 is MNHNS and CDR2 is SASEGT.

V and J are TRBV7-9 and TRBJ1-2, with 9 bases aligning to TRBD1. CDR1 and CDR2 (germline): SEHNR, FQNEAQ (reference sequence). The CDR3 runs 14 residues. V lost 6 bases to trimming and J lost 4 bases; unmatched junction nucleotides: 6. In DNA, the CDR3 is TGTGCCAGCAGACGGGACAGGGAGAGCTATGGCTACACCTTC. This codes for CASRRDRESYGYTF.

The rearrangement uses TRBV7-2 and TRBJ1-1; TRBD1 matches 7 bases. CDR1 is SGHTA and CDR2 is FQGNSA in the germline V gene. Trimming at V came to 4 bases and at J to 1 base, leaving 3 bases not matched to a gene. This CDR3 spans 14 amino acids. CDR3 region: CASSWGQQNTEAFF. The CDR3 DNA reads as TGTGCCAGCAGCTGGGGACAGCAGAACACTGAAGCTTTCTTT.

V is TRBV7-9 and J is TRBJ2-2; no reliable D call. The V gene's germline CDR1 is SEHNR and CDR2 FQNEAQ (reference sequence). V lost 1 base to trimming and J lost 3 bases, with 3 bases between them. The CDR3 consists of 13 residues. The CDR3 region is CASSLEYTGELFF. The DNA for the CDR3 is TGTGCCAGCAGCTTAGAGTACACCGGGGAGCTGTTTTTT. The variable domain in full, completed from reference TRBV7-9 and TRBJ2-2, reads DTGVSQNPRHKITKRGQNVTFRCDPISEHNRLYWYRQTLGQGPEFLTYFQNEAQLEKSRLLSDRFSAERPKGSFSTLEIQRTEQGDSAMYLCASSLEYTGELFFGEGSRLTVL.

V usage is TRBV28 and J usage is TRBJ2-7, with TRBD2 matching over 12 bases. In germline, CDR1 is MDHEN, CDR2 SYDVKM. The CDR3 is 15 residues long. With V trimmed by 6 bases and J by 1 base, 4 bases remained unmatched. The CDR3 region is CASRILAGGSYEQYF. For the CDR3, the DNA is TGTGCCAGCAGGATACTAGCGGGAGGTTCCTACGAGCAGTACTTC. Combining the CDR3 with reference TRBV28 and TRBJ2-7 gives the whole variable domain DVKVTQSSRYLVKRTGEKVFLECVQDMDHENMFWYRQDPGLGLRLIYFSYDVKMKEKGDIPEGYSVSREKKERFSLILESASTNQTSMYLCASRILAGGSYEQYFGPGTRLTVT.

This chain links TRBV6-1 with TRBJ1-1; D gene uncertain. CDR3 length: 13 residues. Deletions cut 6 bases from V and 6 bases from J, with 14 bases between. Germline loops: CDR1 MNHNS, CDR2 SASEGT. CDR3 in amino acids: CASRLPEAPEAFF. Here the CDR3 DNA reads TGTGCCAGCAGGCTCCCAGAGGCTCCTGAAGCTTTCTTT.

The rearrangement links TRBV5-1 to TRBJ1-1, with D tentatively TRBD1 (5 bases). Trimming took 0 bases from V and 1 from J, leaving 10 bases between them. CDR1 and CDR2 from the germline V gene are SGHRS and YFSETQ. This CDR3 has 15 residues. CDR3 protein: CASSLGPGGNTEAFF. CDR3 nucleotide sequence: TGCGCCAGCAGCTTGGGCCCCGGGGGGAACACTGAAGCTTTCTTT.

The chain recombines TRBV9 with TRBJ2-1; D is uncertain. V was shortened by 0 bases and J by 10 bases, with 11 bases between the two germline ends. This CDR3 comprises 13 residues. Germline CDR1 reads SGDLS; CDR2 reads YYNGEE. CDR3 protein: CASSVESGKEQFF. The CDR3 bases are TGTGCCAGCAGCGTAGAAAGTGGGAAGGAGCAGTTCTTC.

The chain recombines TRBV18 with TRBJ1-1; D may be TRBD1 (5 bases). This CDR3 has 14 amino acids. Germline assignment: CDR1 KGHSH and CDR2 LQKENI. The ends were cut back, 0 bases at V and 7 bases at J, with 12 bases in the middle. The chain's CDR3 is CASSPPPGSGEAFF. CDR3 sequence (DNA): TGTGCCAGCTCACCACCCCCAGGGTCCGGTGAAGCTTTCTTT. The variable domain in full, completed from reference TRBV18 and TRBJ1-1, reads NAGVMQNPRHLVRRRGQEARLRCSPMKGHSHVYWYRQLPEEGLKFMVYLQKENIIDESGMPKERFSAEFPKEGPSILRIQQVVRGDSAAYFCASSPPPGSGEAFFGQGTRLTVV.

V is TRBV4-2 and J is TRBJ2-7; possibly TRBD1 or TRBD2 for D (5 bases each). The ends were cut back, 2 bases at V and 1 base at J, with 18 bases in the middle. CDR3 length: 17 amino acids. Germline-derived CDR1 and CDR2 are LGHNA and YNFKEQ. DNA of the CDR3: TGTGCCAGCAGCCAAACATCTTATCCTGGGACGTCCTACGAGCAGTACTTC. Amino acids: CASSQTSYPGTSYEQYF.

V and J are TRBV5-1 and TRBJ1-2; the D gene is possibly TRBD1 (5 bases). Trimming removed 4 bases from V and 4 bases from J, with 14 bases in between. Germline CDR1 is SGHRS and CDR2 is YFSETQ. CDR3 length: 14 amino acids. The CDR3 protein is CASSTGDEGYGYTF. The CDR3 DNA sequence: TGCGCCAGCAGCACGGGGGACGAGGGCTATGGCTACACCTTC.

This clone has a single count. The DNA for the CDR3 is TGTGCCATCAGGGGGGACCCTAATTCACCCCTCCACTTT. The encoded protein is CAIRGDPNSPLHF. The J gene is TRBJ1-6, the V gene TRBV10-3; tentatively, D is TRBD1 (5 bases). Per the germline V gene, CDR1 is ENHRY and CDR2 is SYGVKD. Trimming pared 6 bases from V and 6 bases from J, leaving 9 bases between. The length of the CDR3 is 13 residues.

The gene calls are TRBV5-6 and TRBJ1-1; no definite D call. CDR1 is SGHDT, CDR2 YYEEEE, per germline. CDR3 length: 15 residues. Trimming removed 4 bases from V and 0 bases from J, with 13 bases in between. The CDR3 loop reads CASSPLSSLNTEAFF. Written as DNA, the CDR3 is TGTGCCAGCAGCCCCCTTAGTAGTTTGAACACTGAAGCTTTCTTT.

This chain uses TRBV10-3 with TRBJ2-1; D may be TRBD1 (6 bases). This CDR3 is 13 amino acids long. The V end was cut by 3 bases, the J end by 8 bases, with 11 bases between. Germline V lookup: CDR1 ENHRY, CDR2 SYGVKD. As DNA, the CDR3 is TGTGCCATCAGTGAAGGACAGTTCGATGAGCAGTTCTTC. Its translation is CAISEGQFDEQFF.

V usage is TRBV14 and J usage is TRBJ2-7, with D perhaps matching TRBD1 (6 bases). There are 13 residues in the CDR3. In germline, CDR1 is SGHDN, CDR2 FVKESK. Trimming cost V 4 bases and J 2 bases, with 9 bases left between them. The CDR3: CASSRGQPYEQYF. The CDR3, as DNA: TGTGCCAGCAGCCGAGGACAGCCCTACGAGCAGTACTTC.

This sequence joins TRBV27 and TRBJ2-7; the match to TRBD2 covers 7 bases. This CDR3 contains 15 residues. The germline CDR1 and CDR2 sequences are MNHEY and SMNVEV (reference sequence). V dropped 6 bases and J dropped 5; count of bases not matched to a gene: 13. CDR3 protein: CASRQIQAGVNEQYF. For the CDR3, the DNA is TGTGCCAGCAGACAAATCCAGGCGGGAGTGAACGAGCAGTACTTC.

V is TRBV5-1 and J is TRBJ2-2; 7 bases align to TRBD1. V was pared by 4 bases and J by 3 bases, with 3 bases of the junction left unmatched. There are 14 residues in the CDR3. The germline V gene encodes CDR1 SGHRS and CDR2 YFSETQ. The chain's CDR3 is CASSTQGDTGELFF. The CDR3 DNA follows: TGCGCCAGCAGCACGCAGGGGGACACCGGGGAGCTGTTTTTT.